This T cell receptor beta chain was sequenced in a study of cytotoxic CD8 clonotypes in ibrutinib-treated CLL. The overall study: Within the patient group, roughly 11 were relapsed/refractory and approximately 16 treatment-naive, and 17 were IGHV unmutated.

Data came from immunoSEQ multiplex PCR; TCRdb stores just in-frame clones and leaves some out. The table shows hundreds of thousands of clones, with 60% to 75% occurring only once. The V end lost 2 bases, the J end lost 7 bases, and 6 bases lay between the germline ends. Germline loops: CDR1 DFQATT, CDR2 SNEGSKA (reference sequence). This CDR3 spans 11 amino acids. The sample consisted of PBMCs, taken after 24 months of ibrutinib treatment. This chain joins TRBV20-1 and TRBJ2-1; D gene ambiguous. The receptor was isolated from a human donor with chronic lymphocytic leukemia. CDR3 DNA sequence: TGCAGTGCTAGAAAGGTAAATGAGCAGTTCTTC. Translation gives CSARKVNEQFF.